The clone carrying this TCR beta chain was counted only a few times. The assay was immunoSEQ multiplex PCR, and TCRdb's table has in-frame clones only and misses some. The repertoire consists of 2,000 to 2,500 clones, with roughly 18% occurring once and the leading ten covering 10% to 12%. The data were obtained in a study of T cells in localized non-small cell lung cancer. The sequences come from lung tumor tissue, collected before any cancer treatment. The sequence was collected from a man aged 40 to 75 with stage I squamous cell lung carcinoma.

CDR3 residues: CASSQDVASGIVEQFF. The CDR3 DNA reads as TGCGCCAGCAGCCAAGATGTGGCTAGCGGGATAGTTGAGCAGTTCTTC. The chain carries TRBV4-1 and TRBJ2-1; 9 nucleotides align to TRBD2. Looked up from germline, CDR1 is MGHRA and CDR2 is YSYEKL. This CDR3 has 16 residues. The J segment lost 9 bases and the V segment lost 0 bases, leaving 9 bases of the junction unmatched.